The present TCR beta chain was sequenced within a study of spatial heterogeneity in lung cancer. Study overall: Averaged across combinations, each unique TCR and UMI pairing appeared more than ten times in raw reads, which were uncorrected.

Sample time point: sample taken at primary tumor resection. No cell sorting; template was whole RNA from tumor, lung tissue or PBMC. The donor population consisted of some 70 patients with untreated, early-stage non-small cell lung cancer. Every molecule of TCR cDNA had its own unique molecular identifier. TCRdb independently ran MiXCR on the 5' RACE reads; one entry per CDR3 protein. Of over 75,000 distinct CDR3 sequences listed, about 20% are singletons. As regards this clonotype: Antigen: not known.

General study results and limits: Blood carried ubiquitous expanded tumor TCRs more at resection than follow-up.

The germline V and J ends were trimmed by 6 bases and 5 bases, with 10 bases remaining between them. The CDR3 spans 11 residues. The germline CDR1 and CDR2 sequences are DFQATT and SNEGSKA (reference sequence). The sequence was collected from a male donor with early-stage non-small cell lung cancer. V usage is TRBV20-1 and J usage is TRBJ2-5; D is undetermined. The sample in question was PBMCs, obtained at surgery. The CDR3, as DNA: TGCAGTGCCACCGTAGGGGAGACCCAGTACTTC. Its translation is CSATVGETQYF.